The entry below gives a single T cell receptor (beta chain) sequence along with its context. The sample comes from a study of T cells after posttransplantation cyclophosphamide. Germline V gene lookup returns CDR1 LGHNT and CDR2 FRNRAP. This CDR3 spans 19 amino acids. Control samples came 1 year after myeloablative marrow transplants with methotrexate plus calcineurin inhibitor. Clones were read by immunoSEQ multiplex PCR, and TCRdb kept only the in-frame ones, dropping some. The table has around 16,000 clones, less than 90% seen once. The sequenced sample was PBMCs, obtained more than 350 days after allogeneic stem cell transplant with calcineurin inhibitor and methotrexate. The sequence was collected from a male patient under 35 who received an allogeneic stem cell transplant from a related donor, was CMV-positive, and had no GVHD. Some T cells may possibly be graft donor cells. The chain links TRBV12-5 to TRBJ2-5, with 15 nucleotides matching TRBD2. With the DNA end fitting TRBJ2-7 better, the J assignment may be wrong. CDR3 region: CASGRGTSGRTHLRDEQYF. For the CDR3, the DNA is TGTGCTAGTGGCAGGGGGACTAGCGGGAGGACACACCTTCGGGACGAGCAGTACTTC.